This T cell receptor (beta chain) emerged from a study of T cell repertoires in cytomegalovirus infection. This clonotype appeared many times. What it binds is unknown. TCRdb redid the calling of the reads with MiXCR, one entry per CDR3 protein. The sample gives hundreds of thousands of distinct CDR3 sequences, roughly 36% of which show up once; around 2.8% is in the top ten. Study-wide findings and caveats: In two of eight donors, the top clonotype was HLA-C-restricted CMV-specific.

Germline CDR1 and CDR2: SGHVS and FQNEAQ. The CDR3 has 17 amino acids. The V segment lost 5 bases and the J segment 5 bases; nucleotides outside the gene matches: 15. The sequenced sample was PBMCs. The chain is built from TRBV7-8 and TRBJ2-3; 8 bases fit TRBD2. The receptor comes from a human donor in good health (CMV status not recorded). Some clones in this sample may be carry-over from other donors' samples. CDR3 protein: CASSKTVPGGGRDTQYF. In DNA form, the CDR3 reads TGTGCCAGCAGCAAAACTGTACCGGGGGGGGGTAGAGATACGCAGTATTTT.